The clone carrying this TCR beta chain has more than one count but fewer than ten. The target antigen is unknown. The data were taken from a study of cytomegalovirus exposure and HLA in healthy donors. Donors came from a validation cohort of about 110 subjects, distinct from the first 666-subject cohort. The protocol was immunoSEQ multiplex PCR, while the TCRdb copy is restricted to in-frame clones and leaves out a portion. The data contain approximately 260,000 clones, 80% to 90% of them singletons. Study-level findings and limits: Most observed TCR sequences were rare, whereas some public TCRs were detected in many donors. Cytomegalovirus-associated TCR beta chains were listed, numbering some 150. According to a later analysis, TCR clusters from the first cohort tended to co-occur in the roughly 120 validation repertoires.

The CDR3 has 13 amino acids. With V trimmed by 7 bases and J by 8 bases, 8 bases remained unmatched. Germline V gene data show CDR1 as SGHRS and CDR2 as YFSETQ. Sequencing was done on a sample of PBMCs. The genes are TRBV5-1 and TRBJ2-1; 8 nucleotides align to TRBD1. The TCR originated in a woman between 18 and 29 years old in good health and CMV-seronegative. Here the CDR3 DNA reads TGCGCCAGCGGCAAACAGGGGGGCGATGAGCAGTTCTTC. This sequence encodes CASGKQGGDEQFF.